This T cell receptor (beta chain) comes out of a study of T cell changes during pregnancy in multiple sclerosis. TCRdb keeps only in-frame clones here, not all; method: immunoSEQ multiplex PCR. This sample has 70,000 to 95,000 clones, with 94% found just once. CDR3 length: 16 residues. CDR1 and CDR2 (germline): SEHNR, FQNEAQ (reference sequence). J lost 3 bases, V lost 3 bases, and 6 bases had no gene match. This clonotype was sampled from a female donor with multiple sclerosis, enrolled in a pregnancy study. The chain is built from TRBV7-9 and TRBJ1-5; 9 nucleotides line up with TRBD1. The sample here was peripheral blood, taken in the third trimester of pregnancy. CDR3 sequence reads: CASSFTGQGINQPQHF. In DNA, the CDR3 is TGTGCCAGCAGCTTTACGGGACAGGGTATCAATCAGCCCCAGCATTTT.